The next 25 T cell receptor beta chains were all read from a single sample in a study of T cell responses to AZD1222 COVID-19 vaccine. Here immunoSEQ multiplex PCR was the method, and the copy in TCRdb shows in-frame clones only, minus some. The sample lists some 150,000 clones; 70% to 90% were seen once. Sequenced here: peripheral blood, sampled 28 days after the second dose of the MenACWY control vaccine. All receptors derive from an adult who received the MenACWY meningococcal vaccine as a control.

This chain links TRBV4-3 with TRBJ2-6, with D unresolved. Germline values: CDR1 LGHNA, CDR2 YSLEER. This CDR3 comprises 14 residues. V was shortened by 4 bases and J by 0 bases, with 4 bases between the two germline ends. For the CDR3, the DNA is TGCGCCAGCAGCCCCGACTCTGGGGCCAACGTCCTGACTTTC. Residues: CASSPDSGANVLTF.

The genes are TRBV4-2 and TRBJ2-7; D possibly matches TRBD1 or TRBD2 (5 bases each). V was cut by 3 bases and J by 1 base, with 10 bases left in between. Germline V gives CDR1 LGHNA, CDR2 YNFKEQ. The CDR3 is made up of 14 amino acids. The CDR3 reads CASSQGRMSYEQYF. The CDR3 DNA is TGTGCCAGCAGCCAGGGACGAATGTCCTACGAGCAGTACTTC.

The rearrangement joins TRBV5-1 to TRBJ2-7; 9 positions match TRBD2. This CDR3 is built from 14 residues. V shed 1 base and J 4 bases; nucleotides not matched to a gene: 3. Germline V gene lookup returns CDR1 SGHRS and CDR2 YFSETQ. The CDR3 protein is CASSLFAGGYEQYF. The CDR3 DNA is TGCGCCAGCAGCTTGTTTGCGGGAGGGTACGAGCAGTACTTC.

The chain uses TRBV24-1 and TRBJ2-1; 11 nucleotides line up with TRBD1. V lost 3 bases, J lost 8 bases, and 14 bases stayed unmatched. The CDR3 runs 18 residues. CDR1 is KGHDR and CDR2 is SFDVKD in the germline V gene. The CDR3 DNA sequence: TGTGCCACCAGTGATCCACCAAGACGGACAGGGGGCTTCGATGAGCAGTTCTTC. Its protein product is CATSDPPRRTGGFDEQFF.

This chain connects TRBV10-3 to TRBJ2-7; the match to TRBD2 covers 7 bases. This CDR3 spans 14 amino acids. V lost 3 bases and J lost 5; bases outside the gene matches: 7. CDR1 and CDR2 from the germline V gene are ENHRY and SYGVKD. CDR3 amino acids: CAISEPSGGNEQYF. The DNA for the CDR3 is TGTGCCATCAGTGAACCTAGCGGTGGGAACGAGCAGTACTTC.

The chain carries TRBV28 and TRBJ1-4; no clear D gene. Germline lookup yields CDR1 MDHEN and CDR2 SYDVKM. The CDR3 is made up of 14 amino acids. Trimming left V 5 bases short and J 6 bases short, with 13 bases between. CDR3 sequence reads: CASSVDGRHEKLFF. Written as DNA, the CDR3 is TGTGCCAGCAGTGTGGACGGACGGCATGAAAAACTGTTTTTT.

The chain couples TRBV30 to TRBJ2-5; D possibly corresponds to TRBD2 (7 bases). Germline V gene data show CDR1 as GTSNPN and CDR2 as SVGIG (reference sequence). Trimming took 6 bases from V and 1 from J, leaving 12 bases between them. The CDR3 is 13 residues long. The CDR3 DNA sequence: TGTGCCTGCTCGGGGGGCCCCCAAGAGACCCAGTACTTC. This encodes CACSGGPQETQYF.

CDR3 loop: CASSQRRVWGILAGGHEQYF. The CDR3 DNA follows: TGTGCCAGCAGCCAAAGGAGGGTCTGGGGGATTCTAGCGGGGGGCCACGAGCAGTACTTC. This chain links TRBV14 with TRBJ2-7; 11 nucleotides line up with TRBD2. The CDR3 sequence is 20 residues long. Trimming took 2 bases from V and 5 from J; bases not matched to a gene: 20. Germline CDR1 SGHDN, CDR2 FVKESK.

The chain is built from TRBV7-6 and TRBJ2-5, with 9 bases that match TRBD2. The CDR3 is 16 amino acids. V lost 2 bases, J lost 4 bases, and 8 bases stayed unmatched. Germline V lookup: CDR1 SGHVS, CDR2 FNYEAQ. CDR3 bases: TGTGCCAGCAGCTTATCCGGAGCGGGAGGACGAGAGACCCAGTACTTC. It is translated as CASSLSGAGGRETQYF.

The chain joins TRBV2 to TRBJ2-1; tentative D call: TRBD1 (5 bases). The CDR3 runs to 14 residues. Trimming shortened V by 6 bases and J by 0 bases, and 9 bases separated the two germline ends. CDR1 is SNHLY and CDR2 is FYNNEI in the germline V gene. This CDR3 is CASSVDSSYNEQFF. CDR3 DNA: TGTGCCAGCAGCGTTGACAGCTCCTACAATGAGCAGTTCTTC. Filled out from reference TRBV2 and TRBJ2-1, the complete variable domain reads EPEVTQTPSHQVTQMGQEVILRCVPISNHLYFYWYRQILGQKVEFLVSFYNNEISEKSEIFDDQFSVERPDGSNFTLKIRSTKLEDSAMYFCASSVDSSYNEQFFGPGTRLTVL.

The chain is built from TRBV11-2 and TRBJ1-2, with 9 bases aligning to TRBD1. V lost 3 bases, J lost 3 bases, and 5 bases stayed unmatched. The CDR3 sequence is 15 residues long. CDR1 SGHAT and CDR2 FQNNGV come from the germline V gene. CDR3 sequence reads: CASSFSGQGHYGYTF. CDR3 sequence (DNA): TGTGCCAGCAGCTTCTCGGGACAGGGACACTATGGCTACACCTTC.

Here the CDR3 reads CASSVAGDSYNEQFF. CDR3 bases: TGTGCCAGCAGCGTAGCCGGCGACTCCTACAATGAGCAGTTCTTC. V gene TRBV9 combines with J gene TRBJ2-1; D gene uncertain. V lost 0 bases, J lost 0 bases, and 7 bases lay in between. The CDR3 spans 15 residues. Germline CDR1 is SGDLS and CDR2 is YYNGEE.

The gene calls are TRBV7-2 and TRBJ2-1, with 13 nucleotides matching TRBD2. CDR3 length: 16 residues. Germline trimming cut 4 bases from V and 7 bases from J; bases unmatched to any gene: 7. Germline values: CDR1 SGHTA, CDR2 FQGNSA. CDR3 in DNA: TGTGCCAGCAGCTCCCGGACTAGCGGGAGTTTGAATGAGCAGTTCTTC. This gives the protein CASSSRTSGSLNEQFF.

This CDR3 is CASSFEGTRSYNEQFF. The CDR3 DNA reads TGTGCCAGCAGCTTCGAAGGGACTCGATCCTACAATGAGCAGTTCTTC. This chain links TRBV11-3 with TRBJ2-1, with D tentatively TRBD2 (6 bases). CDR3 length equals 16 residues. V was pared by 3 bases and J by 1 base, with 13 bases between. From germline, CDR1 is SGHNT and CDR2 YENEEA.

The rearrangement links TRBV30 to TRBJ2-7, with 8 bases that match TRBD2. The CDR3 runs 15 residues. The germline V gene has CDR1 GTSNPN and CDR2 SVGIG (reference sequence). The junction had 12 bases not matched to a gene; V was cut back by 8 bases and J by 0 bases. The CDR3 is CAVSGSRGGSYEQYF. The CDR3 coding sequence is TGTGCCGTTAGCGGGTCTCGGGGGGGCTCCTACGAGCAGTACTTC.

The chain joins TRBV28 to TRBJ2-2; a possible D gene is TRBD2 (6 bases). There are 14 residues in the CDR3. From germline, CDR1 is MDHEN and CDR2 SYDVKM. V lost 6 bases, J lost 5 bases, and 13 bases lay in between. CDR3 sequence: CASSDGSRTGELFF. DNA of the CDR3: TGTGCCAGCAGCGACGGGAGTCGGACCGGGGAGCTGTTTTTT.

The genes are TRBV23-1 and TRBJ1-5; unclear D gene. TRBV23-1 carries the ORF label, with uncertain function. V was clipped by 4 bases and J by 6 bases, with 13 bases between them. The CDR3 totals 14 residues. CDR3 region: CASSPRVLGQPQHF. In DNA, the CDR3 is TGCGCCAGCAGTCCAAGGGTGTTAGGTCAGCCCCAGCATTTT.

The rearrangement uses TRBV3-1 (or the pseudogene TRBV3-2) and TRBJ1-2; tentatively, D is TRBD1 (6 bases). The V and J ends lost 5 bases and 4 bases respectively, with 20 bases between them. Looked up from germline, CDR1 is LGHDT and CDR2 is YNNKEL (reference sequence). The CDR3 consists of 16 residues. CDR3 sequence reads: CASSTRGGAARYGYTF. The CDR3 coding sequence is TGTGCCAGCAGCACCCGGGGGGGGGCTGCTCGCTATGGCTACACCTTC.

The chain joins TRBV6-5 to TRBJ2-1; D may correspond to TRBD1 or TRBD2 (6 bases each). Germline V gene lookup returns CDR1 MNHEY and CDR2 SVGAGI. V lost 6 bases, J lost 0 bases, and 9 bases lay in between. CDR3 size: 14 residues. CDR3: CASRRGDSYNEQFF. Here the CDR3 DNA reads TGTGCCAGCAGGAGGGGGGACTCCTACAATGAGCAGTTCTTC.

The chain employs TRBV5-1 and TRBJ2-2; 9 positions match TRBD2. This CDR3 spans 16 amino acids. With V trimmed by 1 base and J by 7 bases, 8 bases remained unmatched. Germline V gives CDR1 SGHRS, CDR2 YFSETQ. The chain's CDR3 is CASSLSPAGGNGELFF. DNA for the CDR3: TGCGCCAGCAGCTTGAGTCCAGCGGGAGGAAACGGGGAGCTGTTTTTT.

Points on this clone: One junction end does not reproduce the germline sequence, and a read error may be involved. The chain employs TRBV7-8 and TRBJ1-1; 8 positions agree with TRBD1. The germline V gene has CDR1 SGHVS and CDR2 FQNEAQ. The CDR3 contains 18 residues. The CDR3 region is CARPRQFGTGGRNTEAFF. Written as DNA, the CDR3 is TGCGCCCGCCCCCGACAGTTCGGGACAGGCGGACGGAACACTGAAGCTTTCTTT.

The CDR3 reads CAWSQGSTEAFF. The DNA for the CDR3 is TGTGCCTGGAGCCAGGGGAGCACTGAAGCTTTCTTT. V is TRBV30 and J is TRBJ1-1, with TRBD1 as a possible D gene (6 bases). V was cut by 3 bases and J by 4 bases, with 9 bases left in between. CDR1 GTSNPN and CDR2 SVGIG come from the germline V gene (reference sequence). The CDR3 spans 12 residues.

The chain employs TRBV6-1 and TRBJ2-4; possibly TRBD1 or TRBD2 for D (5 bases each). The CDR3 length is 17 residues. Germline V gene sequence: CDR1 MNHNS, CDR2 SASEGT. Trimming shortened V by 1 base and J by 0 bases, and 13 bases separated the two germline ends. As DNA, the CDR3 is TGTGCCAGCAGTGAAGGCGAGGGACGAATAGCCAAAAACATTCAGTACTTC. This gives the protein CASSEGEGRIAKNIQYF.

The CDR3 DNA reads as TGCGCCAGCAGCCGGGACCTGGGCAATGAGCAGTTCTTC. Translation: CASSRDLGNEQFF. J is TRBJ2-1 and V is TRBV4-3; TRBD1 or TRBD2 may be the D gene (5 bases each). From germline, CDR1 is LGHNA and CDR2 YSLEER. The V gene lost 4 bases and the J gene lost 6 bases, with 10 bases spanning the gap. The CDR3 runs to 13 residues.

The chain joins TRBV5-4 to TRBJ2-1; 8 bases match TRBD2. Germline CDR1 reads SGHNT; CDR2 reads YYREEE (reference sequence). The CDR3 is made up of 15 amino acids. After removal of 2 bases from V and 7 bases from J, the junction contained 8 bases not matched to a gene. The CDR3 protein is CASSFRGGGVNEQFF. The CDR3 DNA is TGTGCCAGCAGCTTCCGGGGGGGAGGTGTAAATGAGCAGTTCTTC.